This TCR beta chain came from a study of blood T cell repertoires in COVID-19. Study in general: Sources were T cells, B-cell-depleted T cells, or PBMCs; the material itself was cDNA or gDNA.

V dropped 4 bases and J dropped 3 bases, with 7 bases sitting between them. Germline CDR1 WSHSY, CDR2 SAAADI. CDR3 length: 12 residues. Profiled with immunoSEQ multiplex PCR; TCRdb holds only in-frame clones, not every one. The table shows nearly 60,000 clones, with more than 75% occurring only once. The chain joins TRBV10-2 to TRBJ2-7; weak D call: TRBD2 (6 bases). The specimen sequenced was peripheral blood. The origin of this receptor is a man between 40 and 49 years old with active COVID-19. CDR3 coding DNA: TGCGCCAGCAGTGGGCGGGGCTACGAGCAGTACTTC. It translates to CASSGRGYEQYF.